The 31 T cell receptor beta chains given below trace back to one sample, sequenced in a study of shared clonotypes between healthy human individuals. Produced via immunoSEQ multiplex PCR; TCRdb's table is partial and in-frame only. The repertoire includes 2.3 million or so clones, 85% to 95% of them detected once, and approximately 0.4% sits in the top ten. Source material: naive CD4+ T cells from PBMCs. Subset meaning: CD45RA+ positively selected. The receptors were gathered from a man between 18 and 35 years old in good health. Some clones in this sample may be carry-over from other donors' samples.

This rearrangement joins TRBV4-2 to TRBJ2-2; 15 nucleotides agree with TRBD2. CDR1 and CDR2 (germline): LGHNA, YNFKEQ. The CDR3 totals 17 residues. Germline trimming cut 4 bases from V and 6 bases from J; bases unmatched to any gene: 6. The CDR3 region has the DNA TGTGCCAGCAGCCTGGGACTAGCGGGAGGTGTGGCCGGGGAGCTGTTTTTT. This encodes CASSLGLAGGVAGELFF.

On this clone: This same CDR3 is encoded by further DNA sequences in the sample. The rearrangement links TRBV5-1 to TRBJ1-5, with TRBD1 identical over 8 bases. Germline CDR1 SGHRS, CDR2 YFSETQ. V lost 1 base and J lost 2; bases outside the gene matches: 2. The CDR3 runs to 15 residues. CDR3 coding DNA: TGCGCCAGCAGCTTGACAGGGGGGGGCAATCAGCCCCAGCATTTT. Protein: CASSLTGGGNQPQHF. The complete variable domain, with remaining parts taken from reference TRBV5-1 and TRBJ1-5, reads KAGVTQTPRYLIKTRGQQVTLSCSPISGHRSVSWYQQTPGQGLQFLFEYFSETQRNKGNFPGRFSGRQFSNSRSEMNVSTLELGDSALYLCASSLTGGGNQPQHFGDGTRLSIL.

In regard to this clone: Different DNA sequences within this sample yield the same CDR3. The chain has TRBV28 and TRBJ1-2; possible D gene TRBD1, 6 bases. V lost 3 bases to trimming and J lost 5 bases, with 10 bases between them. The CDR3 has 13 amino acids. CDR1 is MDHEN, CDR2 SYDVKM, per germline. In DNA form, the CDR3 reads TGTGCCAGCAGTTTTGGGGGGGCGTATGGCTACACCTTC. It is translated as CASSFGGAYGYTF.

The rearrangement joins TRBV4-1 to TRBJ2-4; 7 bases match TRBD1. This CDR3 is 17 amino acids long. The junction had 13 bases not matched to a gene; V was cut back by 2 bases and J by 6 bases. From germline, CDR1 is MGHRA and CDR2 YSYEKL. CDR3 DNA: TGCGCCAGCAGCCAAATCGTTACGGGGACAGTGAGAAACATTCAGTACTTC. Residues: CASSQIVTGTVRNIQYF.

V usage is TRBV6-5 and J usage is TRBJ1-2, with 7 bases that match TRBD1. The germline CDR1 and CDR2 sequences are MNHEY and SVGAGI. The V segment lost 2 bases and the J segment 3 bases; nucleotides outside the gene matches: 9. This CDR3 region has 16 residues. The CDR3 region has the DNA TGTGCCAGCAGTTACGTTCCGACAGGGAAAGACTATGGCTACACCTTC. Translated, it gives CASSYVPTGKDYGYTF.

This rearrangement joins TRBV18 to TRBJ2-5, with TRBD2 as a possible D gene (5 bases). The CDR3 sequence is 14 residues long. Per the germline V gene, CDR1 is KGHSH and CDR2 is LQKENI. Trimming removed 3 bases at V and 0 bases at J, with 8 bases between. The CDR3 region is CASSPSGNQETQYF. DNA of the CDR3: TGTGCCAGCTCACCGTCGGGAAACCAAGAGACCCAGTACTTC.

The chain couples TRBV29-1 to TRBJ2-1, with TRBD2 matching over 7 bases. V lost 4 bases to trimming and J lost 5 bases; unmatched junction nucleotides: 11. Germline V gene lookup returns CDR1 SQVTM and CDR2 ANQGSEA. This CDR3 is 15 amino acids long. Here the CDR3 DNA reads TGCAGCGTTGTGGCTAGCGGAAGACTAGACAATGAGCAGTTCTTC. Translating it yields CSVVASGRLDNEQFF.

This chain uses TRBV19 with TRBJ2-4, with 9 bases identical to TRBD1. Germline V gene lookup returns CDR1 LNHDA and CDR2 SQIVND (reference sequence). The CDR3 has 14 residues. Trimming removed 4 bases from V and 8 bases from J; junction bases left unmatched: 6. The CDR3 protein is CASSRGTGLDIQYF. The CDR3 nucleotides are TGTGCCAGTAGTAGGGGGACAGGGCTGGACATTCAGTACTTC.

With respect to this clone: Additional DNA sequences in this sample encode the identical CDR3. The V call is TRBV9, the J call TRBJ1-1; D is possibly TRBD1 (5 bases). Germline CDR1 is SGDLS and CDR2 is YYNGEE. V was cut by 0 bases and J by 5 bases, with 20 bases left in between. The CDR3 loop spans 17 amino acids. CDR3 coding DNA: TGTGCCAGCAGCGTAGCTACAGGTGGGGGGAGGGTTACTGAAGCTTTCTTT. Protein product: CASSVATGGGRVTEAFF.

This clone was recorded a few times. The chain combines TRBV28 with TRBJ1-2, with D uncertain. The germline CDR1 and CDR2 sequences are MDHEN and SYDVKM. The CDR3 runs 12 residues. The ends were cut back, 7 bases at V and 3 bases at J, with 9 bases in the middle. In nucleotides, the CDR3 is TGTGCCAGCACGGAGGTCGACTATGGCTACACCTTC. It yields the protein CASTEVDYGYTF.

The chain joins TRBV29-1 to TRBJ2-5; TRBD1 agrees at 10 bases. The closer fit of TRBJ2-7 to the DNA end suggests the J call may be wrong. The CDR3 sequence is 13 residues long. CDR1 and CDR2 from the germline V gene are SQVTM and ANQGSEA. In DNA, the CDR3 is TGCAGCGTCGCGCTGGGACAGGGGTACGAGCAGTACTTC. Its translation is CSVALGQGYEQYF.

This clone was detected only once. The chain is built from TRBV7-9 and TRBJ2-3, with D uncertain. V was clipped by 4 bases and J by 1 base, with 6 bases between them. This CDR3 has 13 residues. Per the germline V gene, CDR1 is SEHNR and CDR2 is FQNEAQ (reference sequence). This chain's CDR3 is CASSSPRTDTQYF. The CDR3 DNA follows: TGTGCCAGCAGCTCACCACGCACAGATACGCAGTATTTT.

Points on this clone: Different DNA sequences within this sample yield the same CDR3. This rearrangement joins TRBV7-2 to TRBJ2-2; D is unresolved. Germline CDR1 reads SGHTA; CDR2 reads FQGNSA. V was pared by 3 bases and J by 0 bases, with 5 bases between. The CDR3 spans 14 residues. The CDR3 region is CASSLGTNTGELFF. For the CDR3, the DNA is TGTGCCAGCAGCTTGGGGACGAACACCGGGGAGCTGTTTTTT. Complete variable domain (other parts from reference TRBV7-2 and TRBJ2-2): GAGVSQSPSNKVTEKGKDVELRCDPISGHTALYWYRQSLGQGLEFLIYFQGNSAPDKSGLPSDRFSAERTGGSVSTLTIQRTQQEDSAVYLCASSLGTNTGELFFGEGSRLTVL.

The chain employs TRBV7-3 and TRBJ2-7; 7 bases fit TRBD2. Germline assignment: CDR1 SGHTA and CDR2 FQGTGA. V shed 2 bases and J 0 bases; nucleotides not matched to a gene: 7. CDR3 size: 16 residues. In nucleotides, the CDR3 is TGTGCCAGCAGCTTAGAGGCTAGCGGCCACTCCTACGAGCAGTACTTC. It yields the protein CASSLEASGHSYEQYF. Full variable domain (missing parts from reference TRBV7-3 and TRBJ2-7): GAGVSQTPSNKVTEKGKYVELRCDPISGHTALYWYRQSLGQGPEFLIYFQGTGAADDSGLPNDRFFAVRPEGSVSTLKIQRTERGDSAVYLCASSLEASGHSYEQYFGPGTRLTVT.

The chain joins TRBV28 to TRBJ1-1, with 9 positions matching TRBD1. The V gene end was trimmed by 6 bases and the J gene end by 11 bases; junction bases not matched to a gene: 7. The CDR3 covers 12 residues. Germline V gives CDR1 MDHEN, CDR2 SYDVKM. DNA of the CDR3: TGTGCCAGCAGGCAACAGGGGGCAGAGGCTTTCTTT. It translates to CASRQQGAEAFF.

The rearrangement joins TRBV27 to TRBJ1-1, with 7 nucleotides matching TRBD1. Germline CDR1 and CDR2: MNHEY and SMNVEV (reference sequence). V lost 5 bases, J lost 4 bases, and 10 bases stayed unmatched. The CDR3 totals 15 residues. The CDR3 loop is CASSKNRQGRTEAFF. Here the CDR3 DNA reads TGTGCCAGCAGTAAGAATCGACAGGGCCGCACTGAAGCTTTCTTT.

The rearrangement uses TRBV27 and TRBJ2-1; 9 nucleotides line up with TRBD2. CDR1 and CDR2 (germline): MNHEY, SMNVEV (reference sequence). V was pared by 7 bases and J by 1 base, with 2 bases of the junction left unmatched. The CDR3 length is 14 residues. CDR3 sequence reads: CASTAGGSYNEQFF. CDR3 DNA: TGTGCCAGCACTGCGGGAGGGTCCTACAATGAGCAGTTCTTC.

This chain joins TRBV28 and TRBJ2-5, with D tentatively TRBD1 (5 bases). CDR3 length: 14 residues. CDR1 is MDHEN and CDR2 is SYDVKM in the germline V gene. V gave up 5 bases and J gave up 1 base, with 11 bases separating them. CDR3 in amino acids: CASSLRTLQETQYF. CDR3 nucleotides: TGTGCCAGCAGTCTCCGGACACTCCAAGAGACCCAGTACTTC. The complete variable domain, with remaining parts taken from reference TRBV28 and TRBJ2-5, reads DVKVTQSSRYLVKRTGEKVFLECVQDMDHENMFWYRQDPGLGLRLIYFSYDVKMKEKGDIPEGYSVSREKKERFSLILESASTNQTSMYLCASSLRTLQETQYFGPGTRLLVL.

The chain recombines TRBV7-2 with TRBJ1-2; D unclear. V was pared by 1 base and J by 4 bases, with 10 bases between. Germline V gives CDR1 SGHTA, CDR2 FQGNSA. The CDR3 consists of 14 residues. The CDR3 region is CASSLGSSVYGYTF. CDR3 nucleotides: TGTGCCAGCAGCTTAGGATCAAGCGTCTATGGCTACACCTTC.

This clone occurred once. The chain is built from TRBV27 and TRBJ1-5; maybe TRBD1 (5 bases). The CDR3 is made up of 13 amino acids. Germline CDR1 and CDR2: MNHEY and SMNVEV (reference sequence). V lost 6 bases and J lost 6, with 12 bases in between. The CDR3 region is CASSWGGGQPQHF. The CDR3 DNA sequence: TGTGCCAGCAGCTGGGGGGGAGGTCAGCCCCAGCATTTT.

Regarding this clone: This sample includes further DNA sequences coding for the same CDR3. V and J are TRBV19 and TRBJ1-5; D gene ambiguous. V dropped 3 bases and J dropped 4 bases, with 4 bases sitting between them. Germline CDR1 LNHDA, CDR2 SQIVND (reference sequence). This CDR3 region has 12 residues. The CDR3 protein is CASSIPNQPQHF. The CDR3 bases are TGTGCCAGTAGTATCCCTAATCAGCCCCAGCATTTT.

This clone was observed a single time. The sample carries other DNA sequences with the same CDR3. The chain joins TRBV28 to TRBJ2-1; D tentatively reads TRBD1 or TRBD2 (5 bases each). Germline lookup yields CDR1 MDHEN and CDR2 SYDVKM. This CDR3 has 12 amino acids. V was cut by 2 bases and J by 8 bases, with 7 bases left in between. The CDR3 DNA follows: TGTGCCAGCAGTTTAGTGGGGGATGAGCAGTTCTTC. It specifies CASSLVGDEQFF.

This chain connects TRBV28 to TRBJ1-1; D is ambiguous. V lost 6 bases, J lost 6 bases, and 17 bases lay in between. The CDR3 consists of 14 residues. Germline lookup yields CDR1 MDHEN and CDR2 SYDVKM. For the CDR3, the DNA is TGTGCCAGCAGCCTAAGGCCGGGTAACGCTGAAGCTTTCTTT. Translation: CASSLRPGNAEAFF.

This chain links TRBV7-3 with TRBJ1-2; the D is unclear. Germline lookup yields CDR1 SGHTA and CDR2 FQGTGA. This CDR3 comprises 14 residues. The ends were cut back, 0 bases at V and 5 bases at J, with 10 bases in the middle. CDR3 in amino acids: CASSLTQGLYGYTF. In DNA form, the CDR3 reads TGTGCCAGCAGCTTAACCCAAGGACTTTATGGCTACACCTTC.

The chain uses TRBV5-8 and TRBJ2-7; no firm D call. Trimming shortened V by 1 base and J by 2 bases, and 4 bases separated the two germline ends. This CDR3 has 12 amino acids. Per the germline V gene, CDR1 is SGHTS and CDR2 is YDEGEE. The CDR3 reads CASSLIPYEQYF. The CDR3 region has the DNA TGTGCCAGCAGCTTGATACCCTACGAGCAGTACTTC.

This clone was seen once. Distinct nucleotide sequences in the sample also encode this CDR3. The chain carries TRBV6-5 and TRBJ2-3, with no clear D. Germline values: CDR1 MNHEY, CDR2 SVGAGI. The CDR3 has 12 amino acids. V lost 0 bases, J lost 6 bases, and 4 bases lay in between. Here the CDR3 reads CASSYSGDTQYF. In DNA, the CDR3 is TGTGCCAGCAGTTACTCCGGGGATACGCAGTATTTT.

This chain connects TRBV25-1 to TRBJ2-5; 8 bases are a match to TRBD1. J gave up 5 bases and V 4 bases, and 6 bases lay outside the gene matches. Germline values: CDR1 MGHDK, CDR2 SYGVNS. This CDR3 spans 14 amino acids. This CDR3 reads CASSVQGALETQYF. Here the CDR3 DNA reads TGTGCCAGCAGTGTCCAGGGGGCGTTGGAGACCCAGTACTTC.

This chain links TRBV7-2 with TRBJ2-7, with TRBD1 identical over 9 bases. Germline values: CDR1 SGHTA, CDR2 FQGNSA. The CDR3 has 17 residues. The V and J ends lost 3 bases and 5 bases, in that order; junction bases with no gene match: 14. The CDR3 region has the DNA TGTGCCAGCAGCTTGAGGACAGGGGTTTTTATTCGCCACGAGCAGTACTTC. Translation: CASSLRTGVFIRHEQYF.

The V gene is TRBV6-1, the J gene TRBJ2-2; tentative D call: TRBD1 (6 bases). Trimming removed 4 bases at V and 0 bases at J, with 12 bases between. Per germline, CDR1 MNHNS and CDR2 SASEGT. This CDR3 is built from 16 residues. The CDR3: CASSVQGRANTGELFF. The CDR3 region has the DNA TGTGCCAGCAGTGTCCAGGGGAGAGCGAACACCGGGGAGCTGTTTTTT.

This clone was found a few times. The chain combines TRBV19 with TRBJ1-5; 7 bases fit TRBD1. This CDR3 spans 14 amino acids. Germline CDR1 and CDR2: LNHDA and SQIVND (reference sequence). V lost 5 bases and J lost 7; bases outside the gene matches: 8. DNA of the CDR3: TGTGCCAGTAGTGTCGACAGGGTCCGCCAGCCCCAGCATTTT. This encodes CASSVDRVRQPQHF.

V is TRBV7-9 and J is TRBJ1-3; no reliable D call. Trimming stripped 5 bases from V and 3 bases from J, with 5 bases between. CDR1 is SEHNR, CDR2 FQNEAQ, per germline (reference sequence). The CDR3 consists of 12 residues. Here the CDR3 reads CASSHSGNTIYF. CDR3 sequence (DNA): TGTGCCAGCAGCCACAGTGGAAACACCATATATTTT.